This TCR beta chain was sequenced in a study of CD8+ T cells in alopecia areata. In the study overall: Treated patients took oral tofacitinib at 5 to 10 mg twice daily. Study-level results: Sequencing of scalp samples also includes resident alphabeta T cells from normal skin.

It was cDNA, reverse transcribed from extracted RNA, that served as the sequencing template. The assay was immunoSEQ multiplex PCR, and TCRdb's table has in-frame clones only and misses some. Of under 350,000 clones listed, 55% to 70% were seen once; the top ten hold approximately 2%. Documented treatment: oral pan-JAK inhibitor, 5-10 mg twice daily. In the case of this clone: Its antigen is as yet unknown.

The CDR3 extends over 14 amino acids. Trimming took off 5 bases at V and 7 bases at J, with 15 bases between the two ends. The germline CDR1 and CDR2 sequences are MRHNA and SNTAGT. The material was CD4+ T cells sorted from blood, obtained at week 24, from a patient treated with tofacitinib. This clonotype was sampled from a human donor with alopecia areata. The chain recombines TRBV6-4 with TRBJ2-1; no firm D call. The CDR3: CASSLSPYKNEQFF. The DNA for the CDR3 is TGTGCCAGCAGTCTCTCGCCTTACAAAAATGAGCAGTTCTTC.